This T cell receptor beta chain derives from a study of blood T cell repertoires in COVID-19. Study in general: The analysed material was cDNA or gDNA that came from T cells, B-cell-depleted T cells, or PBMCs.

Per the authors' pipeline: Estimated nucleated cell counts came from reference gene primer amplification. Measured with immunoSEQ multiplex PCR; TCRdb has only the in-frame clones, and not every one. That table supplies the V and J calls and clone size; D and trimming were determined from the DNA. Of 90,000 to 120,000 clones in the sample, under 95% were seen once. The V end lost 10 bases, the J end lost 0 bases, and 7 bases lay between the germline ends. The CDR3 has 11 amino acids. From germline, CDR1 is MNHEY and CDR2 SMNVEV (reference sequence). This TCR derives from a woman aged 25 to 39 with acute or convalescent COVID-19. Input material: peripheral blood. The chain recombines TRBV27 with TRBJ2-7; D perhaps matches TRBD1 (5 bases). The CDR3 reads CATGFSYEQYF. The DNA of the CDR3 is TGTGCCACAGGGTTCTCCTACGAGCAGTACTTC.